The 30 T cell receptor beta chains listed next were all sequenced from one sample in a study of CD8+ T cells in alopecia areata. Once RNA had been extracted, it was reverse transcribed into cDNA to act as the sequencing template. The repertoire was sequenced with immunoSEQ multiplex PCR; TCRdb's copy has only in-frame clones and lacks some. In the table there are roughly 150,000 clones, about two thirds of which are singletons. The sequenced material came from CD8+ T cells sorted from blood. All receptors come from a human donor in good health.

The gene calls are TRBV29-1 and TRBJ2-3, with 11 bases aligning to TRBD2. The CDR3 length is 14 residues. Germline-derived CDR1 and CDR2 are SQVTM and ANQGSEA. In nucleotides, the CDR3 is TGCTGCGGCCGACTAGCGGGGACCCCAGATACGCAGTATTTT. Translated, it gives CCGRLAGTPDTQYF.

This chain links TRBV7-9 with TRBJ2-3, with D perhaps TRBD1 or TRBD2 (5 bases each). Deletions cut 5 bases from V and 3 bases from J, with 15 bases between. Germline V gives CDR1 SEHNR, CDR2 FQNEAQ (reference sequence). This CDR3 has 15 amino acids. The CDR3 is CASSMGLAGTDTQYF. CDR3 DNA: TGTGCCAGCAGCATGGGCCTAGCAGGGACAGATACGCAGTATTTT.

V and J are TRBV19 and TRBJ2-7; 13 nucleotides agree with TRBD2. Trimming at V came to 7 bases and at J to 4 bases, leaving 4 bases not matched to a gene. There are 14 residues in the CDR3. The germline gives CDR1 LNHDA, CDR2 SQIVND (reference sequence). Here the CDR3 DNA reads TGTGCCAGTACCGGGACTAGCGGGATTTACGAGCAGTACTTC. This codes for CASTGTSGIYEQYF.

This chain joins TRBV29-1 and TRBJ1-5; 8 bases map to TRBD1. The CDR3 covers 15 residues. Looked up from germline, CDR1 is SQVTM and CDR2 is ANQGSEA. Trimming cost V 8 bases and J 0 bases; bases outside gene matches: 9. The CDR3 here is CSFGQGTFSNQPQHF. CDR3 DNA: TGCAGCTTCGGACAGGGAACTTTTAGCAATCAGCCCCAGCATTTT.

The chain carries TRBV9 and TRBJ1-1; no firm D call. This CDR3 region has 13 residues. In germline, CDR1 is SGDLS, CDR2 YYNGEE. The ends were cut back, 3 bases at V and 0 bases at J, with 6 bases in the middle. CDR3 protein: CASSARMNTEAFF. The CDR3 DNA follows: TGTGCCAGCAGCGCAAGAATGAACACTGAAGCTTTCTTT.

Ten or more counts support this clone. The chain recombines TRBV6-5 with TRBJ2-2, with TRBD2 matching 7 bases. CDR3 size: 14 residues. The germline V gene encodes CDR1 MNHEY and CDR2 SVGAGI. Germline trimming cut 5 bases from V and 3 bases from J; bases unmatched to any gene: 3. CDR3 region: CASSDAGDTGELFF. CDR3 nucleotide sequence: TGTGCCAGCAGTGATGCGGGAGACACCGGGGAGCTGTTTTTT.

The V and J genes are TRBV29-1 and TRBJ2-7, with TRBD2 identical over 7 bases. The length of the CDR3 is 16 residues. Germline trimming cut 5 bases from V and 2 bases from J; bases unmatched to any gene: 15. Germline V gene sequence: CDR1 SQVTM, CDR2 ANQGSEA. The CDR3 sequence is CSVTNPMGLSPYEQYF. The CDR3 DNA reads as TGCAGCGTTACAAACCCCATGGGACTATCCCCCTACGAGCAGTACTTC.

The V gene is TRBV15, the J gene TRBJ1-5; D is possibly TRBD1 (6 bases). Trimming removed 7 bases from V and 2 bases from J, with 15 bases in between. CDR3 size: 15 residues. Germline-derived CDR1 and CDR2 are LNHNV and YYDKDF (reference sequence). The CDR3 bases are TGTGCCACCACCCCCTCGGGGGCAGGCAATCAGCCCCAGCATTTT. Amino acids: CATTPSGAGNQPQHF. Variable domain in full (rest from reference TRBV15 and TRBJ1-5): DAMVIQNPRYQVTQFGKPVTLSCSQTLNHNVMYWYQQKSSQAPKLLFHYYDKDFNNEADTPDNFQSRRPNTSFCFLDIRSPGLGDTAMYLCATTPSGAGNQPQHFGDGTRLSIL.

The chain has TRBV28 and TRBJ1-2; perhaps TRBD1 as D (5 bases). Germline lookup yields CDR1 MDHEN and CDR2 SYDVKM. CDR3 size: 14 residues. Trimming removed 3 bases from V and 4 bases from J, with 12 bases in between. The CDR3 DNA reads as TGTGCCAGCAGTTTTCGGTCAGGGAGCTATGGCTACACCTTC. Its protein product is CASSFRSGSYGYTF.

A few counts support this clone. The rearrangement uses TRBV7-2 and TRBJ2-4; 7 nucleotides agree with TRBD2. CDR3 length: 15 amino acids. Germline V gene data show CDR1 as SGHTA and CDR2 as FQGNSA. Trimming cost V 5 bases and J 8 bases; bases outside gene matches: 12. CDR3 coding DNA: TGTGCCAGCAGCCGCTACCTATTAGCGGGCGACATTCAGTACTTC. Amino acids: CASSRYLLAGDIQYF.

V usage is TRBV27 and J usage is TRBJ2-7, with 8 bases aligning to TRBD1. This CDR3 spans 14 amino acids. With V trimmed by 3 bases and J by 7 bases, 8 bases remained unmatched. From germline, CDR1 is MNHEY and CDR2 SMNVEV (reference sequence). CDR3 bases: TGTGCCAGCAGTTTCTCGGACAGGGTGGAGGAGCAGTACTTC. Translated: CASSFSDRVEEQYF.

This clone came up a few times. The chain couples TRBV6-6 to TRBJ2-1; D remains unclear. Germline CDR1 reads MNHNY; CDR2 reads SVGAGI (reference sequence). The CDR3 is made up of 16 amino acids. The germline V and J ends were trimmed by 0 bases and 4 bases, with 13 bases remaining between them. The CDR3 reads CASSYSASKGYNEQFF. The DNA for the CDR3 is TGTGCCAGCAGTTACTCGGCTAGTAAGGGATACAATGAGCAGTTCTTC.

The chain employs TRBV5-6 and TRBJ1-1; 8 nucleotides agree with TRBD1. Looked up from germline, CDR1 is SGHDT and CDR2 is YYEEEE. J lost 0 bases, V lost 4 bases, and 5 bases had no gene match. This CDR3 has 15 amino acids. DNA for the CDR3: TGTGCCAGCAGCGTCGGACAGGGATTGAACACTGAAGCTTTCTTT. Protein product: CASSVGQGLNTEAFF.

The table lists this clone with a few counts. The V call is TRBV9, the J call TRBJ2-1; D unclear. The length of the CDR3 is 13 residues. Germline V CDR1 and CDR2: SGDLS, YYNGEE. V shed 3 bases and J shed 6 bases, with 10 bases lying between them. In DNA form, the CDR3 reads TGTGCCAGCAGCGCCCGAACCCTCAATGAGCAGTTCTTC. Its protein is CASSARTLNEQFF.

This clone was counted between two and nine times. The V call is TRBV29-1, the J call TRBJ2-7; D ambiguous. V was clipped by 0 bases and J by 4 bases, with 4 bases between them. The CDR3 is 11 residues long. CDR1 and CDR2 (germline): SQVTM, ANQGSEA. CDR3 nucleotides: TGCAGCGTTGAAGAGGATTACGAGCAGTACTTC. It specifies CSVEEDYEQYF.

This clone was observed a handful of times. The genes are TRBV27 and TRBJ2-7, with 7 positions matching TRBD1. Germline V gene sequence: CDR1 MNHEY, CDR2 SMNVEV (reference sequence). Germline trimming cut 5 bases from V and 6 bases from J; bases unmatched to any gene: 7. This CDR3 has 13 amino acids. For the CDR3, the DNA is TGTGCCAGCAGTGCATCAGGGGGTCTCGAGCAGTACTTC. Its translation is CASSASGGLEQYF.

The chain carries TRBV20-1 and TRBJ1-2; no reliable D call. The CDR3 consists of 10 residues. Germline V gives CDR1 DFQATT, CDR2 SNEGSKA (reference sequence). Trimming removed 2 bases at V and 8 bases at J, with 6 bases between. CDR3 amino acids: CSARFGGYTF. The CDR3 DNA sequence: TGCAGTGCTAGATTTGGCGGCTACACCTTC.

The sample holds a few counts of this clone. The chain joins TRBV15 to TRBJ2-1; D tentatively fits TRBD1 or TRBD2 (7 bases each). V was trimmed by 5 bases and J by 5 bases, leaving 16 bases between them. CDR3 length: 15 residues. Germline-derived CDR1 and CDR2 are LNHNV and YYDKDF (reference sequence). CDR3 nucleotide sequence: TGTGCCACCAGCCCAGCCAGGGGGGGCAACAATGAGCAGTTCTTC. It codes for CATSPARGGNNEQFF.

The CDR3 loop reads CASSQDPFYNEQFF. As DNA, the CDR3 is TGTGCCAGCAGCCAAGATCCATTTTACAATGAGCAGTTCTTC. The rearrangement uses TRBV4-2 and TRBJ2-1; D gene ambiguous. Deletions cut 0 bases from V and 4 bases from J, with 7 bases between. The germline gives CDR1 LGHNA, CDR2 YNFKEQ. This CDR3 region has 14 residues.

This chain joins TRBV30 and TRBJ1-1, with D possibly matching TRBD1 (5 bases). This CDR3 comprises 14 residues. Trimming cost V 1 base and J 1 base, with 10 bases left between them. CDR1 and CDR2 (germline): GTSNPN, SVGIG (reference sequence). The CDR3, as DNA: TGTGCCTGGAGTGCCGGGACGGGGAACACTGAAGCTTTCTTT. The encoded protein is CAWSAGTGNTEAFF. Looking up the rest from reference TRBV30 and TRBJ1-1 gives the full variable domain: SQTIHQWPATLVQPVGSPLSLECTVEGTSNPNLYWYRQAAGRGLQLLFYSVGIGQISSEVPQNLSASRPQDRQFILSSKKLLLSDSGFYLCAWSAGTGNTEAFFGQGTRLTVV.

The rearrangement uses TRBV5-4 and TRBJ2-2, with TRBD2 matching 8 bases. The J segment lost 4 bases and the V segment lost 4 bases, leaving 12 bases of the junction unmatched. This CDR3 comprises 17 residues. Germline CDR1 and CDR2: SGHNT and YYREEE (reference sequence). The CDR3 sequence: CASSHPGLGSGTGELFF. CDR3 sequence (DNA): TGTGCCAGCAGCCACCCGGGACTAGGATCGGGCACCGGGGAGCTGTTTTTT.

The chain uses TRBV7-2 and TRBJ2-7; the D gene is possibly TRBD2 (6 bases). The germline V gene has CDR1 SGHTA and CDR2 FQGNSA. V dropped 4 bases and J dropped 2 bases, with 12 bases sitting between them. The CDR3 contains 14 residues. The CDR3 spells CASSYRDFAYEQYF. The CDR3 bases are TGTGCCAGCAGCTACCGGGACTTCGCCTACGAGCAGTACTTC.

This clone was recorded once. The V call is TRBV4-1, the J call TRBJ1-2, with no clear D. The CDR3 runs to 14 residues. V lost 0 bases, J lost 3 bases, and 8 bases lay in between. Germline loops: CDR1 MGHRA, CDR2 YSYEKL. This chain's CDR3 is CASSQDPSDYGYTF. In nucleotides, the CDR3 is TGCGCCAGCAGCCAAGATCCCTCGGACTATGGCTACACCTTC.

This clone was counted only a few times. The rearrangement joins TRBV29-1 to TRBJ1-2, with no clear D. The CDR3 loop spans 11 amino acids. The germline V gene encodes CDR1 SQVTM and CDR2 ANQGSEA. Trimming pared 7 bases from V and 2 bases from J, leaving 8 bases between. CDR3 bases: TGCAGCGAACTGGGGAACTATGGCTACACCTTC. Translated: CSELGNYGYTF.

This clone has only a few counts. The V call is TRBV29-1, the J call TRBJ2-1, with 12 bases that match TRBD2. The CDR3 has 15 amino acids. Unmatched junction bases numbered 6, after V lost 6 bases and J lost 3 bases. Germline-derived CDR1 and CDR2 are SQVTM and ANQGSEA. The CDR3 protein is CSVEILAGGYNEQFF. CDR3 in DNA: TGCAGCGTCGAAATACTAGCGGGAGGCTACAATGAGCAGTTCTTC.

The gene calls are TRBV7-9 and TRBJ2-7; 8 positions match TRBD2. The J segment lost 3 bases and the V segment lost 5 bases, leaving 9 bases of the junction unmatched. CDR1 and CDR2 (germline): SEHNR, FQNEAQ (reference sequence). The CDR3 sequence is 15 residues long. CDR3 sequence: CASSASGSTLYEQYF. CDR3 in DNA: TGTGCCAGCAGCGCTAGCGGGTCGACGCTCTACGAGCAGTACTTC. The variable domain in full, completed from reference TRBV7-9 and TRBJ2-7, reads DTGVSQNPRHKITKRGQNVTFRCDPISEHNRLYWYRQTLGQGPEFLTYFQNEAQLEKSRLLSDRFSAERPKGSFSTLEIQRTEQGDSAMYLCASSASGSTLYEQYFGPGTRLTVT.

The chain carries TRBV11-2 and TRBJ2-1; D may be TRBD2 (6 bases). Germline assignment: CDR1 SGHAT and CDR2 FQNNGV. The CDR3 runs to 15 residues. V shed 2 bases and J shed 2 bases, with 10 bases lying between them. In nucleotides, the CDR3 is TGTGCCAGCAGCTTACCGGGAGCTACCTACAATGAGCAGTTCTTC. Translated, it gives CASSLPGATYNEQFF.

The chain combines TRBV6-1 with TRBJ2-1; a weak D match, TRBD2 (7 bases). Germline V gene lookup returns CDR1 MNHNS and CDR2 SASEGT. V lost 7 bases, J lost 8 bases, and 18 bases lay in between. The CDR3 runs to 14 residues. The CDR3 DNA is TGTGCCAGCACCGAAAGGGGGGGCTCGGATGAGCAGTTCTTC. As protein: CASTERGGSDEQFF.

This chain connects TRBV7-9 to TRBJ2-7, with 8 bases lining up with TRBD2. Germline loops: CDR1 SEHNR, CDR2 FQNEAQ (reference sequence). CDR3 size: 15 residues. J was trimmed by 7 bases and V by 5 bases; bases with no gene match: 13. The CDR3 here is CASSHYGREAGEQYF. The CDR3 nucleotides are TGTGCCAGCAGCCACTACGGGAGGGAGGCCGGGGAGCAGTACTTC. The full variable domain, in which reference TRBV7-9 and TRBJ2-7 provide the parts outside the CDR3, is DTGVSQNPRHKITKRGQNVTFRCDPISEHNRLYWYRQTLGQGPEFLTYFQNEAQLEKSRLLSDRFSAERPKGSFSTLEIQRTEQGDSAMYLCASSHYGREAGEQYFGPGTRLTVT.

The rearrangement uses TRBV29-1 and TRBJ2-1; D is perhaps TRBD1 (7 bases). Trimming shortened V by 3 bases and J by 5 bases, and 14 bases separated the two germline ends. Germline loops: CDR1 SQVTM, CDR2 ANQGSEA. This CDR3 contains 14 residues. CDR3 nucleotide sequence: TGCAGCGTTGATGCCAGGGGGAGGAACAATGAGCAGTTCTTC. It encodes CSVDARGRNNEQFF.